This T cell receptor beta chain was recorded in a study of T cell responses to AZD1222 COVID-19 vaccine. Study-level background: Both about-4-week and about-12-week second-dose recipients were combined.

Assay used: immunoSEQ multiplex PCR; TCRdb lists only in-frame clones, some missing. This sample has more than 100,000 clones, with around 90% found just once. For this clone: Its cognate antigen is unknown.

CDR1 is MNHEY and CDR2 is SMNVEV in the germline V gene (reference sequence). The CDR3 extends over 16 amino acids. V lost 5 bases to trimming and J lost 3 bases; unmatched junction nucleotides: 5. Study-level points and caveats: Spike-spanning, vaccine-associated CD4 TCRs were dominant at 160-218 and 743-854. Among the donors, most were white British and more were female, and clonal diversity was possibly underestimated. Spike-specific TCR depth and breadth grew after two AZD1222 doses.

This chain uses TRBV27 with TRBJ2-5; 14 positions match TRBD2. This clonotype was obtained from an adult in good health. This specimen consisted of peripheral blood, obtained on day 0 of AZD1222 vaccination. The CDR3 loop reads CASSTSTSGGEETQYF. The CDR3 nucleotides are TGTGCCAGCAGTACCTCGACTAGCGGGGGGGAAGAGACCCAGTACTTC.